This TCR beta chain came from a study of blood T cell repertoires in COVID-19. Germline trimming cut 5 bases from V and 4 bases from J; bases unmatched to any gene: 6. Germline assignment: CDR1 MNHEY and CDR2 SMNVEV (reference sequence). The CDR3 has 15 amino acids. Profiled with immunoSEQ multiplex PCR; TCRdb holds only in-frame clones, not every one. Counted here are 70,000 to 90,000 clones, 88% occurring once; the ten biggest clones make up roughly 28%. Sequencing used peripheral blood. This chain links TRBV27 with TRBJ1-3; 9 bases fit TRBD1. The clonotype was recovered from a man aged 50-59 years with acute or convalescent COVID-19. CDR3 sequence: CASSPGDRVGNTIYF. CDR3 DNA sequence: TGTGCCAGCAGTCCAGGGGACAGGGTAGGAAACACCATATATTTT.